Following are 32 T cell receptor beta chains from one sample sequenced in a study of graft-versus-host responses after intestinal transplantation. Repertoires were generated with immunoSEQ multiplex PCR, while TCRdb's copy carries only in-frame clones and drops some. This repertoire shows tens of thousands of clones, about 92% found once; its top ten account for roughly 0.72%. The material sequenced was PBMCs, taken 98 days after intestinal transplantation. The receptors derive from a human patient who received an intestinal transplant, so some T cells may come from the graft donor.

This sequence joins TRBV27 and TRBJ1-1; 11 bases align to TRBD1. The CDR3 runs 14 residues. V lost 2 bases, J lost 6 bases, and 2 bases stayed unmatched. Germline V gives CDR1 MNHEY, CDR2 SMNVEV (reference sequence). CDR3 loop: CASSLGGQGAEAFF. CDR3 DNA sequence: TGTGCCAGCAGTTTAGGGGGACAGGGGGCTGAAGCTTTCTTT.

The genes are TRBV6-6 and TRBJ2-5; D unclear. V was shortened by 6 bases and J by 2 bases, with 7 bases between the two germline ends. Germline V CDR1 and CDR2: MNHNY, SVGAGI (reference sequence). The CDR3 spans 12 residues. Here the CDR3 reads CASRYIQETQYF. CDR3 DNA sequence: TGTGCCAGCAGGTATATACAAGAGACCCAGTACTTC.

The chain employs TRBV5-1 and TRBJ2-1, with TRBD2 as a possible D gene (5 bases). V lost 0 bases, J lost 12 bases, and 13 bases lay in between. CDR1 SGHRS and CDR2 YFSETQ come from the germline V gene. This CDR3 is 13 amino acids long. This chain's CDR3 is CASSLVASEGQFF. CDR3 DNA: TGCGCCAGCAGCTTGGTAGCCAGCGAGGGGCAGTTCTTC.

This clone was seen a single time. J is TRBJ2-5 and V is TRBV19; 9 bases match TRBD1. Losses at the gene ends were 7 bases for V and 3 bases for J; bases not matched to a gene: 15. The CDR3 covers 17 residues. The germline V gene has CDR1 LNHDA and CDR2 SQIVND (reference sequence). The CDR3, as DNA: TGTGCCAGTACCATTGGAACAGGGGGCGCGAGTAAAGAGACCCAGTACTTC. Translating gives CASTIGTGGASKETQYF. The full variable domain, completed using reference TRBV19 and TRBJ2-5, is DGGITQSPKYLFRKEGQNVTLSCEQNLNHDAMYWYRQDPGQGLRLIYYSQIVNDFQKGDIAEGYSVSREKKESFPLTVTSAQKNPTAFYLCASTIGTGGASKETQYFGPGTRLLVL.

The CDR3 nucleotides read TGTGCCAGCAGTTACTCGAGGGGGGGCGGGAACACTGAAGCTTTCTTT. It yields the protein CASSYSRGGGNTEAFF. The chain combines TRBV6-5 with TRBJ1-1; maybe TRBD1 (6 bases). The CDR3 spans 16 residues. The germline CDR1 and CDR2 sequences are MNHEY and SVGAGI. The germline V and J ends were trimmed by 0 bases and 1 base, with 12 bases remaining between them.

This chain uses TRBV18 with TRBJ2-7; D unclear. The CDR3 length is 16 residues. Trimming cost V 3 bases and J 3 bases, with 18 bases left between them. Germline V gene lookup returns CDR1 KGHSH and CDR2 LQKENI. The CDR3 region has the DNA TGTGCCAGCTCACCCGCAGACTTGTTCTCTCTCTACGAGCAGTACTTC. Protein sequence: CASSPADLFSLYEQYF.

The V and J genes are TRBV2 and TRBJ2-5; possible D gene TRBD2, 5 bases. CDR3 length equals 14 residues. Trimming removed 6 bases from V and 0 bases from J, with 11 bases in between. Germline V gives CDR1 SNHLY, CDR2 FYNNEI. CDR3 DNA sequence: TGTGCCAGCAGAACGGACTTGTACCAAGAGACCCAGTACTTC. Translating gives CASRTDLYQETQYF.

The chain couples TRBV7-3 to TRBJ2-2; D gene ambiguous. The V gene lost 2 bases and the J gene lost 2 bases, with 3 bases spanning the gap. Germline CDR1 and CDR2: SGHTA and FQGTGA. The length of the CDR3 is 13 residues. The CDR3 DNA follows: TGTGCCAGCAGCTTAGAAAACACCGGGGAGCTGTTTTTT. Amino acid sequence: CASSLENTGELFF.

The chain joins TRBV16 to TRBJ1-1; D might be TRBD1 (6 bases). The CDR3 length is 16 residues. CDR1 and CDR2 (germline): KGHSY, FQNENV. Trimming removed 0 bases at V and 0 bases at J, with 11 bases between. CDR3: CASSQSPGHLNTEAFF. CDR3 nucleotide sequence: TGTGCCAGCAGCCAATCCCCGGGACACCTGAACACTGAAGCTTTCTTT.

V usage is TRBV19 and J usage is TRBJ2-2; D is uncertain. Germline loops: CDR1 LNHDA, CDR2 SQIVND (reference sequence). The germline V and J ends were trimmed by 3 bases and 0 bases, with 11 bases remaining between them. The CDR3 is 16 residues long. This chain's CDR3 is CASSIPGRANTGELFF. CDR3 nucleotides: TGTGCCAGTAGTATTCCCGGGCGAGCGAACACCGGGGAGCTGTTTTTT.

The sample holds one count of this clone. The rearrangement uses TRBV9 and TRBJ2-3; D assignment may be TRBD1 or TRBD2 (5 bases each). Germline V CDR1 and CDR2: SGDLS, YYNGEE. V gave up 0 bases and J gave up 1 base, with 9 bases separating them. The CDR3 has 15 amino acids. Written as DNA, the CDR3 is TGTGCCAGCAGCGTAGGAGGGGTTGGCACAGATACGCAGTATTTT. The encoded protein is CASSVGGVGTDTQYF.

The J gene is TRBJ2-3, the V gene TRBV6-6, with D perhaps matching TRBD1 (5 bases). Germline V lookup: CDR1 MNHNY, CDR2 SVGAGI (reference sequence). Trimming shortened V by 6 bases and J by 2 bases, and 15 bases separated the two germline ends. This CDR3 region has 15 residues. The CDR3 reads CASSLPPTDTDTQYF. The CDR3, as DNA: TGTGCCAGCAGCCTACCGCCGACAGACACAGATACGCAGTATTTT.

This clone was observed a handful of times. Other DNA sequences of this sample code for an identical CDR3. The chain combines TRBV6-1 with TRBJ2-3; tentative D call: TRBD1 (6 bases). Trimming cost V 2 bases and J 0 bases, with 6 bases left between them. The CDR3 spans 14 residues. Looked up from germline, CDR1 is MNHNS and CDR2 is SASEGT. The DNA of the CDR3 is TGTGCCAGCAGTGAACAGGGGAGCACAGATACGCAGTATTTT. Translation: CASSEQGSTDTQYF.

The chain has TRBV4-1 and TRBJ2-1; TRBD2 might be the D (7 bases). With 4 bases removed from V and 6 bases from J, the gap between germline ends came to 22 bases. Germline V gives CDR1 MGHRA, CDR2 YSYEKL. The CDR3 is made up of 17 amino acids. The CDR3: CASSLGDGGRGGNEQFF. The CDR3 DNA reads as TGCGCCAGCAGCCTAGGAGACGGTGGGAGGGGGGGCAATGAGCAGTTCTTC.

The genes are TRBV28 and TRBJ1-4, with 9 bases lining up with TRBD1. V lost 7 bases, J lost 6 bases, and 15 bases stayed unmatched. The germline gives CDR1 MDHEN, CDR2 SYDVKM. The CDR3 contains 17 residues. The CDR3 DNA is TGTGCCAGCACTTTCTTGATGATAGGACAGGGGCATGAAAAACTGTTTTTT. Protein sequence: CASTFLMIGQGHEKLFF. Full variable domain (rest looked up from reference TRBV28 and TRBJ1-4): DVKVTQSSRYLVKRTGEKVFLECVQDMDHENMFWYRQDPGLGLRLIYFSYDVKMKEKGDIPEGYSVSREKKERFSLILESASTNQTSMYLCASTFLMIGQGHEKLFFGSGTQLSVL.

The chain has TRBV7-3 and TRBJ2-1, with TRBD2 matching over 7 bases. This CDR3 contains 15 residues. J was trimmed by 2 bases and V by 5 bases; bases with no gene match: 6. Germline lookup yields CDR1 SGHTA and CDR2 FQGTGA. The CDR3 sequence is CASSAPGLPYNEQFF. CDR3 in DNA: TGTGCCAGCAGCGCTCCGGGACTACCCTACAATGAGCAGTTCTTC.

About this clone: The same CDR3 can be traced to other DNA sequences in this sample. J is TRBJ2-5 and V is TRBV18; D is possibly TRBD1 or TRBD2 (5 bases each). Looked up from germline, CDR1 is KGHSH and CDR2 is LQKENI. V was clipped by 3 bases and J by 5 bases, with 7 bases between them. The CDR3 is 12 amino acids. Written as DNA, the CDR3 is TGTGCCAGCTCACCCGAGGGGGAGACCCAGTACTTC. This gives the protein CASSPEGETQYF.

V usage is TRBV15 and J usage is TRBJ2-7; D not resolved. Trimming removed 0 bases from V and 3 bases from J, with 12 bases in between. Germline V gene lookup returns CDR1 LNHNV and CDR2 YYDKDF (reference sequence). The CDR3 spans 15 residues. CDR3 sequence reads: CATSRDETSNYEQYF. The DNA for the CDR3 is TGTGCCACCAGCAGAGACGAGACAAGCAACTACGAGCAGTACTTC.

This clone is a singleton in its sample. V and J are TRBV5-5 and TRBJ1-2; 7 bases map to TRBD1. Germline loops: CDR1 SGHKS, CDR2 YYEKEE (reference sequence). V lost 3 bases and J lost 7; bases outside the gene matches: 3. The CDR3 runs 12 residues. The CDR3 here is CASSSQGSGYTF. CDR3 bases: TGTGCCAGCAGCTCACAGGGGTCTGGCTACACCTTC.

CDR3 DNA: TGTGCCAGCAGCGGGAGGACAAGCACAGATACGCAGTATTTT. This encodes CASSGRTSTDTQYF. The chain links TRBV11-2 to TRBJ2-3; a possible D gene is TRBD2 (6 bases). Per the germline V gene, CDR1 is SGHAT and CDR2 is FQNNGV. The CDR3 is 14 residues long. Deletions cut 5 bases from V and 0 bases from J, with 9 bases between.

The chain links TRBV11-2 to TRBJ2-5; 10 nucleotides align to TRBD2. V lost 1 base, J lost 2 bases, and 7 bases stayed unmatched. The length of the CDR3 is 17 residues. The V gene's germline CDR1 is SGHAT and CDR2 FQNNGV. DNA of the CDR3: TGTGCCAGCAGCTTAGGCCGGCTAGCGGGGGAACAAGAGACCCAGTACTTC. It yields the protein CASSLGRLAGEQETQYF. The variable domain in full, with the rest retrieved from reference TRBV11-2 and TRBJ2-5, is EAGVAQSPRYKIIEKRQSVAFWCNPISGHATLYWYQQILGQGPKLLIQFQNNGVVDDSQLPKDRFSAERLKGVDSTLKIQPAKLEDSAVYLCASSLGRLAGEQETQYFGPGTRLLVL.

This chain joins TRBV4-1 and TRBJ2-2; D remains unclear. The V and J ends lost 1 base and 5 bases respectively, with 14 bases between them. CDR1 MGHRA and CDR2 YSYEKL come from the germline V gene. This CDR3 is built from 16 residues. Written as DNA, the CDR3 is TGCGCCAGCAGCCAAGGTTACCAGGTCTCGACCGGGGAGCTGTTTTTT. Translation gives CASSQGYQVSTGELFF.

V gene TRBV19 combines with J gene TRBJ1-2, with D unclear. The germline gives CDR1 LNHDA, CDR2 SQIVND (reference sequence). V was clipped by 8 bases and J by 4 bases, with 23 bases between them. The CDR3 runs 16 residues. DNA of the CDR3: TGTGCCAGTTTTTCCAGCCCCGGGAGCGATTCCTATGGCTACACCTTC. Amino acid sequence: CASFSSPGSDSYGYTF.

CDR3 nucleotides: TGTGCCTGGACCGGACAGGGTGGTCCAGATACGCAGTATTTT. It is translated as CAWTGQGGPDTQYF. This chain connects TRBV30 to TRBJ2-3; TRBD1 aligns across 8 bases. Germline V CDR1 and CDR2: GTSNPN, SVGIG (reference sequence). This CDR3 has 14 amino acids. The ends lost 4 bases at V and 4 bases at J; junction bases unmatched: 7. The variable domain in full, with the rest retrieved from reference TRBV30 and TRBJ2-3, is SQTIHQWPATLVQPVGSPLSLECTVEGTSNPNLYWYRQAAGRGLQLLFYSVGIGQISSEVPQNLSASRPQDRQFILSSKKLLLSDSGFYLCAWTGQGGPDTQYFGPGTRLTVL.

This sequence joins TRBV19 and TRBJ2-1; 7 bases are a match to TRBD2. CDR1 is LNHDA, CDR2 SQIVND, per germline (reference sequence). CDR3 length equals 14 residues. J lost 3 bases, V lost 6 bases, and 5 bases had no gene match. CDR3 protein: CASRGTTLYNEQFF. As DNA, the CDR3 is TGTGCCAGTAGGGGGACTACCCTCTACAATGAGCAGTTCTTC.

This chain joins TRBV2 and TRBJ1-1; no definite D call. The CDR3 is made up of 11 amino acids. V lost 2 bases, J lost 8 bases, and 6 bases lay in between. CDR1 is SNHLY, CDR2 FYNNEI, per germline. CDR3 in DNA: TGTGCCAGCAGTGAACCCAGGGAAGCTTTCTTT. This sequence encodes CASSEPREAFF.

DNA of the CDR3: TGTGCCAGCAGCGCGAACAGGGGGCTGTCCGGGGAGCTGTTTTTT. Amino acid sequence: CASSANRGLSGELFF. The rearrangement joins TRBV7-9 to TRBJ2-2, with 9 bases identical to TRBD1. This CDR3 is 15 amino acids long. Germline trimming cut 5 bases from V and 6 bases from J; bases unmatched to any gene: 7. Germline V CDR1 and CDR2: SEHNR, FQNEAQ (reference sequence).

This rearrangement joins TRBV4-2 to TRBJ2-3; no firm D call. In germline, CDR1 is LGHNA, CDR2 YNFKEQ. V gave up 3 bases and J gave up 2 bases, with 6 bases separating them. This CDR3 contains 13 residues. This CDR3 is CASSHPSTDTQYF. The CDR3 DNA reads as TGTGCCAGCAGCCACCCATCCACAGATACGCAGTATTTT.

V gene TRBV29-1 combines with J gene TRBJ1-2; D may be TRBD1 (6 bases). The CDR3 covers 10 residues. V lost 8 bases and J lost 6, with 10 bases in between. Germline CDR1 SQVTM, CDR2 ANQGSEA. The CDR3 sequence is CSSWTDGYTF. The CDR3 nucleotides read TGCAGCAGCTGGACAGATGGCTACACCTTC.

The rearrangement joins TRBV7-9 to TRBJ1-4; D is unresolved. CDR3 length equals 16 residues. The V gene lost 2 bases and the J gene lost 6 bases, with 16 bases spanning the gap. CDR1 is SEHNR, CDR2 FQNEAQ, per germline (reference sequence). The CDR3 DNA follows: TGTGCCAGCAGCTTAAAGGGTTCCGGTCCATATGAAAAACTGTTTTTT. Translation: CASSLKGSGPYEKLFF.

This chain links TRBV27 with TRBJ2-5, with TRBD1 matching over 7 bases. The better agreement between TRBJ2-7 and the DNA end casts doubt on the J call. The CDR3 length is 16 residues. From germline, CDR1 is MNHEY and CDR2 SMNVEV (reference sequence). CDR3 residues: CASSSLLADQGDEQYF. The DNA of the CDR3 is TGTGCCAGCAGTTCCCTCCTAGCAGACCAGGGGGACGAGCAGTACTTC.

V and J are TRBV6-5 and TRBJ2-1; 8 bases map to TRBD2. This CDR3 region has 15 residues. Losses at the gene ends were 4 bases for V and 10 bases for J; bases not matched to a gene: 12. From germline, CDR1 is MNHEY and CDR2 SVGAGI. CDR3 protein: CASSSSLAARAEQFF. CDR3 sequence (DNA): TGTGCCAGCAGTTCGTCACTAGCGGCCCGAGCCGAGCAGTTCTTC.